Sequencing of this T cell receptor beta chain was carried out in a study of early T cells in non-severe SARS-CoV-2 infection. Across the study: Sequencing was performed on bulk RNA from unsorted whole blood, leaving chains unpaired. Study-wide points: VDJdb matching, biased toward anti-spike CD8 responses, missed private and CD4 specificities.

This clonotype was found a few times. Its specificity is not known. Separate cDNA molecules each had unique molecular identifiers attached to them. From the 5' RACE reads, TCRdb called clonotypes with MiXCR, one entry per CDR3 protein. This table holds about 58,000 distinct CDR3 sequences, about 12% found once. This CDR3 region has 13 residues. V shed 5 bases and J shed 6 bases, with 14 bases lying between them. The receptor was isolated from an adult who was a healthcare worker with PCR-confirmed SARS-CoV-2 infection or an uninfected control (not recorded which). Specimen: whole blood. This chain connects TRBV12-3 or TRBV12-4 to TRBJ2-7, with no clear D. The CDR3 bases are TGTGCCAGCAGTCCAACCGTTTTGGGCGAGCAGTACTTC. Translated: CASSPTVLGEQYF.